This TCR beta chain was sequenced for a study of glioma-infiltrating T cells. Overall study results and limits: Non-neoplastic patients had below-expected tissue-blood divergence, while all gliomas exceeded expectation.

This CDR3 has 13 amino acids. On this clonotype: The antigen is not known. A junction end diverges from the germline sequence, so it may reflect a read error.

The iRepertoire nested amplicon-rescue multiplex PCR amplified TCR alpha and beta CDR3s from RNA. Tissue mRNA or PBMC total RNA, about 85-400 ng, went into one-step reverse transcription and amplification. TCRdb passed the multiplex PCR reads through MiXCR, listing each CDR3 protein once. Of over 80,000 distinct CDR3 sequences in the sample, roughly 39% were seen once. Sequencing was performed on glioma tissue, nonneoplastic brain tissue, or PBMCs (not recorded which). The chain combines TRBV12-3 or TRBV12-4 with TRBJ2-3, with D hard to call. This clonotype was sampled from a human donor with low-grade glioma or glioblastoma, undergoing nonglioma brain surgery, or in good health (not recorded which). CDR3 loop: CAGSLGSTDTQYF. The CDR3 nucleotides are TGTGCCGGCAGTTTGGGATCGACAGATACGCAGTATTTT.